This TCR beta chain was captured by sequencing in a study of human T cells and chemical hapten exposure. The starting material, unfractionated whole blood, was used for total RNA extraction. TCRdb re-analysed the 5' RACE reads in MiXCR, keeping a single row per CDR3 protein. The sample includes more than 60,000 distinct CDR3 sequences, approximately 16% of them seen just once. The length of the CDR3 is 15 residues. The germline gives CDR1 MDHEN, CDR2 SYDVKM. Trimming took 6 bases from V and 4 from J, leaving 16 bases between them. J is TRBJ1-3 and V is TRBV28; no clear D gene. This sequence originates from a female donor in good health. CDR3 sequence reads: CASSGISVAGNTIYF. The CDR3 bases are TGTGCCAGCAGCGGAATTAGTGTCGCAGGAAACACCATATATTTT.